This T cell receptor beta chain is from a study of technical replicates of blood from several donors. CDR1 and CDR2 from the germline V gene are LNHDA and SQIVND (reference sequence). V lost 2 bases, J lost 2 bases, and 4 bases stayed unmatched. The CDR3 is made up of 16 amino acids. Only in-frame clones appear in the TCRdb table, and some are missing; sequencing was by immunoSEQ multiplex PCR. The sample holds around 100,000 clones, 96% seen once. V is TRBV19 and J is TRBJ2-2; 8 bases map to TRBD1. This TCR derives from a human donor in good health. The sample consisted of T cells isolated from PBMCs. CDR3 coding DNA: TGTGCCAGTAGTATAACGGACAGGGAAAACACCGGGGAGCTGTTTTTT. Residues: CASSITDRENTGELFF.